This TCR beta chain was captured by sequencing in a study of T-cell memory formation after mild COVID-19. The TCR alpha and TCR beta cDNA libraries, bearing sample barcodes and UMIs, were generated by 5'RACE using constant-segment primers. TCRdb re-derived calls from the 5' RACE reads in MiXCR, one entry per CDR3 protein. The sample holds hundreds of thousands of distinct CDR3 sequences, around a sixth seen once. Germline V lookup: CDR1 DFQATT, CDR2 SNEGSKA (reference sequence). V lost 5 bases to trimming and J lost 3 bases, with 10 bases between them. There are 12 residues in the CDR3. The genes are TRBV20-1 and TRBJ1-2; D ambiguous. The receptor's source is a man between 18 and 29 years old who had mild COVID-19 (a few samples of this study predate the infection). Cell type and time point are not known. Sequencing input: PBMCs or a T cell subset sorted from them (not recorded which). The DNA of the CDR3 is TGCAGTGCTGTGACAAGTTACTATGGCTACACCTTC. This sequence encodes CSAVTSYYGYTF.